These 25 T cell receptor beta chains came from one sample sequenced in a study of CD8 T cells in ankylosing spondylitis. TCRdb used MiXCR to reprocess the 5' RACE reads, holding one entry per CDR3 protein. The sample contains a few hundred thousand distinct CDR3 sequences, approximately 12% of which appear only once. The source material was blood, either unsorted or a sorted T cell fraction (not recorded which). These receptors were taken from a male donor with ankylosing spondylitis or in good health (not recorded which).

This clonotype was detected many times. The chain employs TRBV12-3 or TRBV12-4 and TRBJ2-7; D not resolved. The ends were cut back, 3 bases at V and 6 bases at J, with 9 bases in the middle. This CDR3 has 12 residues. The CDR3 coding sequence is TGTGCCAGCAGTTTGTACAAGCTCGAGCAGTACTTC. This gives the protein CASSLYKLEQYF.

V is TRBV20-1 and J is TRBJ2-7; 9 positions match TRBD1. Germline V gene lookup returns CDR1 DFQATT and CDR2 SNEGSKA (reference sequence). Trimming at V came to 6 bases and at J to 5 bases, leaving 5 bases not matched to a gene. CDR3 length equals 12 residues. The CDR3: CSAEDRGNEQYF. The CDR3 nucleotides are TGCAGTGCCGAGGACAGGGGAAACGAGCAGTACTTC.

The sample holds many counts of this clonotype. The J gene is TRBJ2-3, the V gene TRBV20-1; D ambiguous. This CDR3 is built from 14 residues. Germline V lookup: CDR1 DFQATT, CDR2 SNEGSKA (reference sequence). V was trimmed by 1 base and J by 9 bases, leaving 17 bases between them. CDR3 in amino acids: CSARAGFTTSTQYF. CDR3 DNA: TGCAGTGCTAGAGCCGGATTCACTACTTCAACGCAGTATTTT.

This chain uses TRBV7-9 with TRBJ2-1; possible D gene TRBD1, 6 bases. The CDR3 consists of 15 residues. Germline loops: CDR1 SEHNR, CDR2 FQNEAQ (reference sequence). Between the trimmed V and J ends, which lost 1 base and 7 bases, there was a span of 14 bases. The CDR3 region is CASSLEVGQFNEQFF. CDR3 DNA sequence: TGTGCCAGCAGCTTAGAGGTTGGACAGTTTAATGAGCAGTTCTTC.

This clonotype was recorded a few times. This chain links TRBV29-1 with TRBJ2-2, with D maybe TRBD2 (5 bases). The CDR3 is 15 residues long. V was pared by 3 bases and J by 0 bases, with 11 bases between. The germline gives CDR1 SQVTM, CDR2 ANQGSEA. DNA for the CDR3: TGCAGCGTTGACTTCAGCGGCGCGAACACCGGGGAGCTGTTTTTT. Protein: CSVDFSGANTGELFF.

The sample holds a few counts of this clonotype. The chain recombines TRBV14 with TRBJ2-5; no clear D. V was pared by 0 bases and J by 7 bases, with 9 bases between. The V gene's germline CDR1 is SGHDN and CDR2 FVKESK. The CDR3 is 13 residues long. CDR3 in DNA: TGTGCCAGCAGCCAAGACTCGGGTTGGACCCAGTACTTC. Protein sequence: CASSQDSGWTQYF.

This chain uses TRBV29-1 with TRBJ1-1, with D uncertain. The ends were cut back, 3 bases at V and 1 base at J, with 3 bases in the middle. CDR3 size: 11 residues. Per the germline V gene, CDR1 is SQVTM and CDR2 is ANQGSEA. CDR3: CSVDRNTEAFF. CDR3 in DNA: TGCAGCGTTGACAGGAACACTGAAGCTTTCTTT.

This clonotype was detected many times. V usage is TRBV12-3 or TRBV12-4 and J usage is TRBJ2-7; D perhaps matches TRBD1 (5 bases). Trimming shortened V by 2 bases and J by 5 bases, and 16 bases separated the two germline ends. This CDR3 spans 15 amino acids. The DNA for the CDR3 is TGTGCCAGCAGTTTATTTTCGGCAGGGTTTAACGAGCAGTACTTC. It yields the protein CASSLFSAGFNEQYF.

This clonotype was detected ten times or more. This rearrangement joins TRBV7-9 to TRBJ2-5, with D perhaps matching TRBD1 (6 bases). The CDR3 covers 14 residues. The V end was cut by 5 bases, the J end by 1 base, with 11 bases between. From germline, CDR1 is SEHNR and CDR2 FQNEAQ (reference sequence). This CDR3 reads CASSRPGVQETQYF. DNA for the CDR3: TGTGCCAGCAGCCGACCAGGGGTCCAAGAGACCCAGTACTTC.

This clonotype has a count of ten or more. J is TRBJ1-1 and V is TRBV27; D gene unclear. The CDR3 extends over 14 amino acids. V was cut by 0 bases and J by 0 bases, with 5 bases left in between. Germline values: CDR1 MNHEY, CDR2 SMNVEV (reference sequence). CDR3 protein: CASSLSGVNTEAFF. Written as DNA, the CDR3 is TGTGCCAGCAGTTTATCGGGTGTGAACACTGAAGCTTTCTTT.

This clonotype was seen a handful of times. CDR3 in amino acids: CASSEADSDYGYTF. The CDR3, as DNA: TGTGCCAGCAGTGAAGCTGACAGTGACTATGGCTACACCTTC. The chain uses TRBV6-1 and TRBJ1-2, with D perhaps TRBD1 (5 bases). Trimming cost V 0 bases and J 3 bases, with 8 bases left between them. The CDR3 covers 14 residues. Germline V CDR1 and CDR2: MNHNS, SASEGT.

This clonotype was seen ten or more times. The chain links TRBV20-1 to TRBJ1-1; 7 nucleotides match TRBD1. Germline CDR1 and CDR2: DFQATT and SNEGSKA (reference sequence). With V trimmed by 0 bases and J by 6 bases, 7 bases remained unmatched. The CDR3 runs to 14 residues. In nucleotides, the CDR3 is TGCAGTGCTAGAGATGGACAGGAGGTCGCTGAAGCTTTCTTT. Amino acid sequence: CSARDGQEVAEAFF.

The table lists this clonotype with many counts. This sequence joins TRBV15 and TRBJ2-2, with D possibly TRBD2 on 5 matching bases. Between the trimmed V and J ends, which lost 1 base and 6 bases, there was a span of 12 bases. In germline, CDR1 is LNHNV, CDR2 YYDKDF (reference sequence). This CDR3 contains 15 residues. The CDR3 protein is CATSRVPYGAGELFF. As DNA, the CDR3 is TGTGCCACCAGCAGAGTCCCTTACGGGGCCGGGGAGCTGTTTTTT.

Ten or more counts support this clonotype. The chain has TRBV12-3 or TRBV12-4 and TRBJ2-4; 12 nucleotides match TRBD2. Trimming at V came to 3 bases and at J to 2 bases, leaving 2 bases not matched to a gene. The CDR3 runs to 16 residues. CDR3 in DNA: TGTGCCAGCAGTTTCGGACTAGCGGGAACCAAAAACATTCAGTACTTC. It translates to CASSFGLAGTKNIQYF.

This clonotype was found many times. Here the CDR3 reads CASSPEGGPGSPLHF. CDR3 sequence (DNA): TGTGCCAGCAGCCCAGAGGGGGGTCCAGGATCACCCCTCCACTTT. The rearrangement uses TRBV7-3 and TRBJ1-6, with a weak D call TRBD1 (6 bases). The V end was cut by 5 bases, the J end by 10 bases, with 18 bases between. CDR1 is SGHTA and CDR2 is FQGTGA in the germline V gene. The CDR3 has 15 residues.

This clonotype was observed at least ten times. This chain uses TRBV3-1 with TRBJ1-1; D not certain. V was cut by 3 bases and J by 1 base, with 9 bases left in between. Germline CDR1 reads LGHDT; CDR2 reads YNNKEL (reference sequence). The CDR3 length is 14 residues. CDR3 sequence: CASSHGVRNTEAFF. CDR3 nucleotides: TGTGCCAGCAGCCACGGGGTTCGGAACACTGAAGCTTTCTTT.

J is TRBJ2-3 and V is TRBV2, with 11 bases lining up with TRBD1. Germline CDR1 is SNHLY and CDR2 is FYNNEI. Unmatched junction bases numbered 5, after V lost 6 bases and J lost 6 bases. This CDR3 is built from 14 residues. The chain's CDR3 is CASSRTGGADTQYF. For the CDR3, the DNA is TGTGCCAGCAGCAGGACAGGGGGCGCCGATACGCAGTATTTT.

In this sample, this clonotype turned up many times. The V and J genes are TRBV5-1 and TRBJ1-4; D not resolved. The CDR3 has 15 amino acids. The V gene lost 0 bases and the J gene lost 8 bases, with 14 bases spanning the gap. CDR1 and CDR2 (germline): SGHRS, YFSETQ. The CDR3 loop reads CASSLAGVTYEKLFF. DNA for the CDR3: TGCGCCAGCAGCTTGGCCGGGGTAACGTACGAAAAACTGTTTTTT.

This clonotype was seen only a few times. The chain joins TRBV29-1 to TRBJ2-7; tentatively, D is TRBD1 (6 bases). This CDR3 is 12 amino acids long. Germline V lookup: CDR1 SQVTM, CDR2 ANQGSEA. V dropped 6 bases and J dropped 1 base, with 10 bases sitting between them. The CDR3 here is CSVQGLSYEQYF. CDR3 coding DNA: TGCAGCGTACAGGGTTTATCCTACGAGCAGTACTTC.

At least ten counts were recorded for this clonotype. This chain connects TRBV12-3 or TRBV12-4 to TRBJ2-1, with 8 positions matching TRBD2. After removal of 8 bases from V and 9 bases from J, the junction contained 15 bases not matched to a gene. The CDR3 has 15 residues. The chain's CDR3 is CASGAGTSFFVEQFF. The CDR3 region has the DNA TGTGCCAGCGGGGCTGGGACTAGTTTTTTCGTTGAGCAGTTCTTC.

Worth noting for this clonotype: Given a much more abundant clone one base away, this may be a read error. The chain employs TRBV3-1 and TRBJ1-1; TRBD1 aligns across 8 bases. CDR1 and CDR2 (germline): LGHDT, YNNKEL (reference sequence). This CDR3 contains 15 residues. CDR3 nucleotides: TGTGTCAGCAGCCAAGATGGACAGGGAAGCACTGAAGCTTTCTTT. Its protein is CVSSQDGQGSTEAFF.

This clonotype was seen ten or more times. V and J are TRBV5-5 and TRBJ2-2; no reliable D call. Trimming pared 1 base from V and 5 bases from J, leaving 9 bases between. The CDR3 spans 14 residues. Germline V gives CDR1 SGHKS, CDR2 YYEKEE (reference sequence). CDR3: CASSLQDPTGELFF. The CDR3 nucleotides are TGTGCCAGCAGCTTGCAGGATCCAACCGGGGAGCTGTTTTTT. Complete variable domain (other parts from reference TRBV5-5 and TRBJ2-2): DAGVTQSPTHLIKTRGQQVTLRCSPISGHKSVSWYQQVLGQGPQFIFQYYEKEERGRGNFPDRFSARQFPNYSSELNVNALLLGDSALYLCASSLQDPTGELFFGEGSRLTVL.

This clonotype was counted a few times. DNA for the CDR3: TGTGCCAGCAGCTTATTCGGGGCCAATGAGCAGTTCTTC. This translates into CASSLFGANEQFF. The chain employs TRBV11-2 and TRBJ2-1; D could derive from TRBD1 or TRBD2 (5 bases each). The CDR3 extends over 13 amino acids. Germline CDR1 is SGHAT and CDR2 is FQNNGV. V dropped 2 bases and J dropped 6 bases, with 8 bases sitting between them.

With regard to this clonotype: It may be a read error: a sequence one base away is much more abundant. The chain couples TRBV2 to TRBJ1-2; D is undetermined. This CDR3 comprises 15 residues. Germline CDR1 reads SNHLY; CDR2 reads FYNNEI. DNA for the CDR3: TGTGCCGGCAGTGAAGTTGGTCCCCGCTTTTATGGCTACACCTTC. Residues: CAGSEVGPRFYGYTF.

This clonotype has a count of ten or more. The J gene is TRBJ2-5, the V gene TRBV29-1; 10 positions agree with TRBD2. The CDR3 contains 15 residues. V was clipped by 3 bases and J by 2 bases; unmatched bases: 6. Germline assignment: CDR1 SQVTM and CDR2 ANQGSEA. This CDR3 reads CSVDSLAGAQETQYF. CDR3 nucleotide sequence: TGCAGCGTTGACAGTCTAGCGGGAGCTCAAGAGACCCAGTACTTC.